There are a few counts of the clone carrying this TCR beta chain. Its cognate antigen is unknown. This record comes from a study of identical twins. Carrying unique molecular identifiers, the cDNA also gained a universal primer site through template switching. MiXCR was run by TCRdb on the 5' RACE reads, yielding one entry per CDR3 protein. The table records approximately 670,000 distinct CDR3 sequences, roughly 6% of them present only once. Study-wide results and limits: Models underpredicted monozygotic twin sharing of out-of-frame TCR alpha.

This clonotype was obtained from a man aged 18 to 29 in good health. The sequencing sample was made of naive T cells sorted from blood.

In nucleotides, the CDR3 is TGTGCCAGCAACAGGGGGAACCACAACAATGAGCAGTTCTTC. Protein product: CASNRGNHNNEQFF. The chain carries TRBV18 and TRBJ2-1, with TRBD1 matching 8 bases. The CDR3 runs 14 residues. CDR1 and CDR2 from the germline V gene are KGHSH and LQKENI. With 8 bases clipped from V and 5 bases from J, the junction kept 8 bases outside the gene matches.